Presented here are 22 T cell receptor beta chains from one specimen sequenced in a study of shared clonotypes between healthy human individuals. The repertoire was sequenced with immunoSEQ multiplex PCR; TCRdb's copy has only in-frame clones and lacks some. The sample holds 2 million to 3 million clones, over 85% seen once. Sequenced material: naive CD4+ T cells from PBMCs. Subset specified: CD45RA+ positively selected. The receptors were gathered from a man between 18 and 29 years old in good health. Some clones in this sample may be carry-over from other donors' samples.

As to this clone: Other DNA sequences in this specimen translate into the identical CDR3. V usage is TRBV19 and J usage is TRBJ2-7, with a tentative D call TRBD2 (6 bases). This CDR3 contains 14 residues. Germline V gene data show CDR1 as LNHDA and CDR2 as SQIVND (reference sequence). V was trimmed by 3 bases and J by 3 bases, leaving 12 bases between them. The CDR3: CASSISGTRYEQYF. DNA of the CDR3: TGTGCCAGTAGTATTTCCGGGACTCGCTACGAGCAGTACTTC.

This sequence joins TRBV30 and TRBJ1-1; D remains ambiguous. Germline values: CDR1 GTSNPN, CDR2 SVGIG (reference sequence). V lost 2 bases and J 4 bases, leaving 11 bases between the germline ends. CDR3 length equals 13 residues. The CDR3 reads CAWSPWTITEAFF. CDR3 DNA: TGTGCCTGGAGTCCCTGGACCATCACTGAAGCTTTCTTT.

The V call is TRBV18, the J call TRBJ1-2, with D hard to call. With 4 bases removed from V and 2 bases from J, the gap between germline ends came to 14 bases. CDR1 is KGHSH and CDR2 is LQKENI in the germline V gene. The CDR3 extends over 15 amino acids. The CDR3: CASSLLSVANYGYTF. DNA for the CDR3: TGTGCCAGCTCACTCCTTTCCGTCGCAAACTATGGCTACACCTTC.

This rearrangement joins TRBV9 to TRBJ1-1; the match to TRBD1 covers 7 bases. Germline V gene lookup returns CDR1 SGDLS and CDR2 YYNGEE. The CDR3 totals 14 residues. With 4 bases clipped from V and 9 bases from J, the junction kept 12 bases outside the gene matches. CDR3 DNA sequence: TGTGCCAGCAGCCTAGACAGGGCGGACGTGAAAGCTTTCTTT. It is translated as CASSLDRADVKAFF. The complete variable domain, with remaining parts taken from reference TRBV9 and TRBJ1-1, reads DSGVTQTPKHLITATGQRVTLRCSPRSGDLSVYWYQQSLDQGLQFLIQYYNGEERAKGNILERFSAQQFPDLHSELNLSSLELGDSALYFCASSLDRADVKAFFGQGTRLTVV.

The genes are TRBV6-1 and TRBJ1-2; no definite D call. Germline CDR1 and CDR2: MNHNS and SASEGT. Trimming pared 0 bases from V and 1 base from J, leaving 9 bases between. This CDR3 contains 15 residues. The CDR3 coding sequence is TGTGCCAGCAGTGAAGCTCAGACGGTTAACTATGGCTACACCTTC. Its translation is CASSEAQTVNYGYTF.

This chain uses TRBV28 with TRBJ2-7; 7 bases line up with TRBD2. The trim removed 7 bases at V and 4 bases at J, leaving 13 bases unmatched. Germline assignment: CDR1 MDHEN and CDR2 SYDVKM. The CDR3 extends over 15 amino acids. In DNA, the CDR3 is TGTGCCAGCACTCCTTTTTTACTAGCGCAGTACGAGCAGTACTTC. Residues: CASTPFLLAQYEQYF.

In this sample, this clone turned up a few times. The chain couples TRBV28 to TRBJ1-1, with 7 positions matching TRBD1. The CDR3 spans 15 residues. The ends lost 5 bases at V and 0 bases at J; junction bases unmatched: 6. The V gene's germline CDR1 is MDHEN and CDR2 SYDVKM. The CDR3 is CASSKMDRLNTEAFF. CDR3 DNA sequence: TGTGCCAGCAGTAAAATGGACAGGCTGAACACTGAAGCTTTCTTT.

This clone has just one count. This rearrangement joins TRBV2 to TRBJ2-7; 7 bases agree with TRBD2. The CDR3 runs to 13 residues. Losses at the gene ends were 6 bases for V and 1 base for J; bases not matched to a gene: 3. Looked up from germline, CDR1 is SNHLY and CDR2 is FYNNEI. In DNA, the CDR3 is TGTGCCAGCAGCCTAGCGGTTTCCTACGAGCAGTACTTC. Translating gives CASSLAVSYEQYF.

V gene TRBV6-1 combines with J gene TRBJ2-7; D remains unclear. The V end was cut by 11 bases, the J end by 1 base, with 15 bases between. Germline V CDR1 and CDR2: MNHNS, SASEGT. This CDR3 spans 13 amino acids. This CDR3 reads CACTRTDSYEQYF. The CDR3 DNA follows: TGTGCCTGTACCAGGACGGATTCCTACGAGCAGTACTTC.

CDR3 sequence: CASSPWTDFNYGYTF. CDR3 bases: TGTGCCAGCAGCCCATGGACAGATTTCAACTATGGCTACACCTTC. The chain couples TRBV7-9 to TRBJ1-2; possible D gene TRBD1, 6 bases. Germline V gives CDR1 SEHNR, CDR2 FQNEAQ (reference sequence). Trimming removed 5 bases from V and 2 bases from J, with 15 bases in between. The CDR3 runs to 15 residues.

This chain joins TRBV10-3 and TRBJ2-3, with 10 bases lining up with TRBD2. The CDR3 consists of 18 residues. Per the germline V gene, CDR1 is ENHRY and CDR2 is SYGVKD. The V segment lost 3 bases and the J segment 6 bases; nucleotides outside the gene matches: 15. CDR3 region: CAISEGGELAGTGDTQYF. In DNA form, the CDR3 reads TGTGCCATCAGTGAAGGAGGAGAACTAGCGGGAACGGGGGATACGCAGTATTTT.

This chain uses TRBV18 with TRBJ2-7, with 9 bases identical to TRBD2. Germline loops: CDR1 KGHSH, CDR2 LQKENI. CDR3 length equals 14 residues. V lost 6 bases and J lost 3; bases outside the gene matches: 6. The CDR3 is CASSRLAENYEQYF. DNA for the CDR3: TGTGCCAGCTCGCGACTAGCGGAAAACTACGAGCAGTACTTC.

CDR3: CAWGSGLIPPDTQYF. CDR3 DNA sequence: TGTGCCTGGGGGTCGGGGTTGATCCCACCAGATACGCAGTATTTT. The rearrangement joins TRBV30 to TRBJ2-3; TRBD2 is a possible D gene (5 bases). Germline V gives CDR1 GTSNPN, CDR2 SVGIG (reference sequence). V lost 5 bases and J 4 bases, leaving 19 bases between the germline ends. CDR3 size: 15 residues.

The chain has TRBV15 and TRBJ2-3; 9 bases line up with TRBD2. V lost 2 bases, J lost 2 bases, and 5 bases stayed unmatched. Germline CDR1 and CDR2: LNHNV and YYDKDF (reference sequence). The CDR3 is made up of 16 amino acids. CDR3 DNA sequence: TGTGCCACCAGCAGAAAACTAGCGGGTTTCACAGATACGCAGTATTTT. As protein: CATSRKLAGFTDTQYF.

The DNA for the CDR3 is TGCGCCAGCAGCCAACCGGGACAGGGGTTCACCGGGGAGCTGTTTTTT. It yields the protein CASSQPGQGFTGELFF. V gene TRBV4-1 combines with J gene TRBJ2-2, with 10 nucleotides matching TRBD1. This CDR3 contains 16 residues. The germline gives CDR1 MGHRA, CDR2 YSYEKL. Germline trimming cut 2 bases from V and 4 bases from J; bases unmatched to any gene: 4.

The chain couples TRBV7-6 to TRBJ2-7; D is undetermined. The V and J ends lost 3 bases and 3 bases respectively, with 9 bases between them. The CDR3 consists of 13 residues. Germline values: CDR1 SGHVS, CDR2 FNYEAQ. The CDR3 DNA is TGTGCCAGCAGCTTTGGGTCTTACTACGAGCAGTACTTC. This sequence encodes CASSFGSYYEQYF.

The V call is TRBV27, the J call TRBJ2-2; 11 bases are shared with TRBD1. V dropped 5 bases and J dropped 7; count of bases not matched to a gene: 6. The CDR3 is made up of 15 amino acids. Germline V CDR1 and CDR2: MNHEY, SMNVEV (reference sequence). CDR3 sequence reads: CASSARTGGSGELFF. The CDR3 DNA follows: TGTGCCAGCAGTGCCAGGACAGGGGGCAGCGGGGAGCTGTTTTTT.

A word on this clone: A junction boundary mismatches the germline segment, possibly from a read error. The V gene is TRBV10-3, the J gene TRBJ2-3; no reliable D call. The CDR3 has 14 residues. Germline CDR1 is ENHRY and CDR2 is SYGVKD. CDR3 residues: CAIRESAASDTQYF. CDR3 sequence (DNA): TGTGCCATCAGGGAGTCTGCAGCGTCAGATACGCAGTATTTT.

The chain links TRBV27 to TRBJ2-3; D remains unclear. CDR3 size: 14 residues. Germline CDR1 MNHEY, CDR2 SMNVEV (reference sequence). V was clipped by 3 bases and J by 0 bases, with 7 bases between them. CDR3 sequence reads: CASSFSDSTDTQYF. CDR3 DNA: TGTGCCAGCAGTTTCTCGGACAGCACAGATACGCAGTATTTT.

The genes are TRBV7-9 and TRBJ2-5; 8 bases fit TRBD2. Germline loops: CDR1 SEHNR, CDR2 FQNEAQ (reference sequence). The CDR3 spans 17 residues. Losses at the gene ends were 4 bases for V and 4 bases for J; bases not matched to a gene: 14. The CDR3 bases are TGTGCCAGCAGCTCAACCTTTAACGGGAGGGTGGGAGAGACCCAGTACTTC. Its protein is CASSSTFNGRVGETQYF.

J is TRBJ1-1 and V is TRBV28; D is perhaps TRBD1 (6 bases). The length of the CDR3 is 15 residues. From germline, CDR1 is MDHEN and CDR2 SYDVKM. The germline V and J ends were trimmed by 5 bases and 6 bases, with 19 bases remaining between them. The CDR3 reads CASSAQGRGIPEAFF. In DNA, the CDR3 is TGTGCCAGCAGTGCACAGGGTCGGGGCATCCCTGAAGCTTTCTTT.

The CDR3 reads CASTSRGRTDTQYF. The CDR3 nucleotides are TGCGCCAGCACCTCTAGAGGGCGGACAGATACGCAGTATTTT. The V and J genes are TRBV5-1 and TRBJ2-3, with D perhaps TRBD2 (5 bases). Per the germline V gene, CDR1 is SGHRS and CDR2 is YFSETQ. V was trimmed by 6 bases and J by 3 bases, leaving 14 bases between them. The CDR3 is 14 amino acids.